What follows is one TCR beta chain and its context. Its antigen is unidentified. CDR3 size: 12 residues. Germline values: CDR1 LGHNA, CDR2 YSLEER. The V gene lost 3 bases and the J gene lost 9 bases, with 9 bases spanning the gap. Method: immunoSEQ multiplex PCR; TCRdb's copy keeps in-frame clones and lacks some. The profile shows around 19,000 clones, around four fifths of them singletons. As to time point: 266 days after commencement of treatment, after nivolumab therapy. Treatment described: AdE1-LMPpoly-expanded autologous EBV-specific T-cell therapy followed by anti-PD-1 nivolumab. These data originate in a study of EBV T-cell therapy then PD-1 blockade in nasopharyngeal carcinoma.

The receptor was isolated from a man between 35 and 55 years old with nasopharyngeal carcinoma. V usage is TRBV4-3 and J usage is TRBJ2-1; TRBD1 is a possible D gene (5 bases). The sequencing here drew on CD8+ T cells from blood, taken at roughly day 280 from a patient whose treatment included autologous EBV-specific T cells and nivolumab. CDR3 sequence (DNA): TGCGCCAGCAGCCACAGGGATAGTGAGCAGTTCTTC. Translated, it gives CASSHRDSEQFF.